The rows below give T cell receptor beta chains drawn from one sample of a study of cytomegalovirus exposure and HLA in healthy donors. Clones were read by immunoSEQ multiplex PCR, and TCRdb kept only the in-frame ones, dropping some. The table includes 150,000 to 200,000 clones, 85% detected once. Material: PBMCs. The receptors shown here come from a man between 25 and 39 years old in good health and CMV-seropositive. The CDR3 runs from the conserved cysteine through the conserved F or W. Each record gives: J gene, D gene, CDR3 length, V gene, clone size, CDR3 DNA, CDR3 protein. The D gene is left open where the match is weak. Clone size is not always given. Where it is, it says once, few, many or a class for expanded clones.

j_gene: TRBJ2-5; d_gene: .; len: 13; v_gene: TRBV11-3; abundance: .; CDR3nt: TGTGCCAGCAGCTTAGGAGCGGCCGAGACCCAGTACTTC; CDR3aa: CASSLGAAETQYF
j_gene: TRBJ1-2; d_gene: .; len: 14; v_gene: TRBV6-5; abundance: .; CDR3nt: TGTGCCAGCACCCGCGTGGAGGGAGGCTATGGCTACACCTTC; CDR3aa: CASTRVEGGYGYTF
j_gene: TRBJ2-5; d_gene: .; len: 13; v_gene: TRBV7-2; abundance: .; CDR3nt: TGTGCCAGCAGCCTCAACAGGCAAGAGACCCAGTACTTC; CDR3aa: CASSLNRQETQYF
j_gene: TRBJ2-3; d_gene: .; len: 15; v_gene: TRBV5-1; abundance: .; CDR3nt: TGCGCCAGCAGCCTTCTAAACCCGGGGGGCGATACGCAGTATTTT; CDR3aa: CASSLLNPGGDTQYF
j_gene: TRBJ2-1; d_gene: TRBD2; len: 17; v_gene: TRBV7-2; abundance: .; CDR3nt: TGTGCCAGCAGCTTAGCGCAGGCGGGGGGTAGTCGCAATGAGCAGTTCTTC; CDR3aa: CASSLAQAGGSRNEQFF
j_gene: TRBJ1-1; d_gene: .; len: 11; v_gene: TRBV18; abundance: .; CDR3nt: TGTGCCAGCTCACCACTCGGAGTGCTGCGGTTT; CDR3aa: CASSPLGVLRF
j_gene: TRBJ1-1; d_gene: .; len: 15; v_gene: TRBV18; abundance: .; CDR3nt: TGTGCCAGCTCACCGTCACAGGAGATGAACACTGAAGCTTTCTTT; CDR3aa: CASSPSQEMNTEAFF
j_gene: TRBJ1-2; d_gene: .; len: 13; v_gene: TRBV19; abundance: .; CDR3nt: TGTGCCAGTAGTGTGGGGAGCGGCGATGGCTACACCTTC; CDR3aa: CASSVGSGDGYTF
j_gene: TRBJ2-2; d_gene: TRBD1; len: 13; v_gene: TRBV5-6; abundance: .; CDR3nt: TGTGCCAGCAGGAGGGACAGAGACGGGGAGCTGTTTTTT; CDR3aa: CASRRDRDGELFF
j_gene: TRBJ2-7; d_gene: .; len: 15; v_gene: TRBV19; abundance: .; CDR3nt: TGTGCCAGTAGTGAAGACAGGCGCTGGTCCTACGAGCAGTACTTC; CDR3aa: CASSEDRRWSYEQYF
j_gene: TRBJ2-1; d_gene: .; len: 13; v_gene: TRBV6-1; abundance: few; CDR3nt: TGTGCCAGCAGTCCAGGGGACGTCAATGAGCAGTTCTTC; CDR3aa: CASSPGDVNEQFF
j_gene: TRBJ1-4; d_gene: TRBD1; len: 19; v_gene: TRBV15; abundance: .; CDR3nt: TGTGCCACCAGCAGAGATGGGACAGGGGGCGGGGGAATCCATGAAAAACTGTTTTTT; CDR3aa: CATSRDGTGGGGIHEKLFF
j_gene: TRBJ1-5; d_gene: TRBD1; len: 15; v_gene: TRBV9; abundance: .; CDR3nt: TGTGCCAGCAGCCTGGGGGGACAGGGACTGCAGCCCCAGCATTTT; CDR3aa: CASSLGGQGLQPQHF
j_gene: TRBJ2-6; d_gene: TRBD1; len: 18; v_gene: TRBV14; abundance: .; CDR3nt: TGTGCCAGCAGCCAGGTCCCGGGACAGGGGTTTGGGGCCAACGTCCTGACTTTC; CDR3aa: CASSQVPGQGFGANVLTF
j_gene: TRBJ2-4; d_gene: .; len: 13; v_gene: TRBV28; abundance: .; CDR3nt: TGTGCCAGCCATGACAGAGCCAAAAACATTCAGTACTTC; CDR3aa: CASHDRAKNIQYF
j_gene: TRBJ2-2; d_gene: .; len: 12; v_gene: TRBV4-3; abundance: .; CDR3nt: TGCGCCAGCAGCCAGAAAACCGGGGAACTGTTTTTT; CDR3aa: CASSQKTGELFF
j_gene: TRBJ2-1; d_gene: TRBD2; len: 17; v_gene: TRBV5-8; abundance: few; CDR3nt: TGTGCCAGCAGCTTGGGAGCGGGGGGCCAACCCCGGAATGAGCAGTTCTTC; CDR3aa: CASSLGAGGQPRNEQFF
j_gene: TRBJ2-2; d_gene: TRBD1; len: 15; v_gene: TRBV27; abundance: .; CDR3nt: TGTGCCAGCACCGGGACAGACCTTAACACCGGGGAGCTGTTTTTT; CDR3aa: CASTGTDLNTGELFF
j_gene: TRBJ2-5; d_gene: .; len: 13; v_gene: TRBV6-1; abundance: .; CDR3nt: TGTGCCAGCAGTCCAGGGGCCCGGGAGACCCAGTACTTC; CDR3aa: CASSPGARETQYF
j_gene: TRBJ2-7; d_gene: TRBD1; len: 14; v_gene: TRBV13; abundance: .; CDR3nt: TGTGCCAGCAGCTACTCCGGGACAGCCTACGAGCAGTACTTC; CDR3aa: CASSYSGTAYEQYF
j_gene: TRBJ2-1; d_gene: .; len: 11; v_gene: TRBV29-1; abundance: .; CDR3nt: TGCAGCGTTGAAGATAGGCAGGGTCAGTTCTTC; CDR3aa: CSVEDRQGQFF
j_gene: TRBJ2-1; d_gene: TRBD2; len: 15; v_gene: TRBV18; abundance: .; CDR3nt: TGTGCCAGCTCACGCATAGCGGGGGGGCCCATTGAGCAGTTCTTC; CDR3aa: CASSRIAGGPIEQFF
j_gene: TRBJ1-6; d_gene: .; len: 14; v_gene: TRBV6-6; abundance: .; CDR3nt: TGTGCCAGCAGTTATTCGACAGATAATTCACCCCTCCACTTT; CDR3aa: CASSYSTDNSPLHF
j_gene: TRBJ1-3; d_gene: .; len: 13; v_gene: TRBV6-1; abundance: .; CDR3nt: TGTGCCGGGGAGACGGGCTCTGGAAACACCATATATTTT; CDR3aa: CAGETGSGNTIYF
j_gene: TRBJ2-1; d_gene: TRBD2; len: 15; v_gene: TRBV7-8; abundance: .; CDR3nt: TGTGCCAGCAGCCGACTAGCGGGGGGGTGGGGTGAGCAGTTCTTC; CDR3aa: CASSRLAGGWGEQFF
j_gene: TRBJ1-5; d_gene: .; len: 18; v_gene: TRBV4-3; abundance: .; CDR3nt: TGCGCCAGCAGCCAAGTTCCCTATTCAGACTATAGCAATCAGCCCCAGCATTTT; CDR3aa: CASSQVPYSDYSNQPQHF
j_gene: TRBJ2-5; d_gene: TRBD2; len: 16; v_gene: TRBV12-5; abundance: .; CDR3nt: TGTGCTAGTGGTTTGGTCAGCGGGGGGACACAAGAGACCCAGTACTTC; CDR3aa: CASGLVSGGTQETQYF
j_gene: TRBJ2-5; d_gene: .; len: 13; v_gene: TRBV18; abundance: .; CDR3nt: TGTGCCAGCTCACCCTCTTTCCAAGAGACCCAGTACTTC; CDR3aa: CASSPSFQETQYF
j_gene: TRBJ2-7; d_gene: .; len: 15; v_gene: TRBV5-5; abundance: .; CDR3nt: TGTGCCAGCAGCTCCCCTGGAGGGGGCCCCTACGAGCAGTACTTC; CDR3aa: CASSSPGGGPYEQYF
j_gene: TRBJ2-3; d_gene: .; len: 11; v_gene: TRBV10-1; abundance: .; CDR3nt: TGCGCCAGCAGTGAGGAGTTAAGCAAGTATTTT; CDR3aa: CASSEELSKYF
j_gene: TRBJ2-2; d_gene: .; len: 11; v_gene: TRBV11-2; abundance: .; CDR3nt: TGTGCCAGCAGCTTCACTAGGGAGCTGTTTTTT; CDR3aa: CASSFTRELFF
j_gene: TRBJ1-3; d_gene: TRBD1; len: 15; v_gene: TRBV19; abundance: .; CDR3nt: TGTGCCAGTAACCGAGACAGGGCCTCTGGAAACACCATATATTTT; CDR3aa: CASNRDRASGNTIYF